A single sample gave rise to the 12 T cell receptor beta chains below, sequenced in a study of T cells in women clearing cervical HPV infection. Repertoires were generated with immunoSEQ multiplex PCR, while TCRdb's copy carries only in-frame clones and drops some. The table counts around 30,000 clones; approximately 6.8% lies in the top ten. The sample was blood buffy coat. These TCRs come from a woman aged 18 to 75 with a cervical HPV16 infection that either progressed to CIN3+ or cleared (not recorded which).

Note on this clone: From the germline J gene comes the end of the CDR3, since the read stops 3 residues before it. This chain joins TRBV29-1 and TRBJ1-1, with D maybe TRBD1 (6 bases). Germline V gives CDR1 SQVTM, CDR2 ANQGSEA. The CDR3 covers 16 residues. Trimming stripped 4 bases from V and 1 base from J, with 19 bases between. The DNA read from the CDR3 is TGCAGCGTTGGTCGCGGGCAGGGGCGATCGAACACTGAA. It codes for CSVGRGQGRSNTE. The whole CDR3 region reads CSVGRGQGRSNTEAFF.

On this clone itself: The read gets to within 3 residues of the CDR3 end, and the germline J gene fills in the rest. The chain employs TRBV7-2 and TRBJ2-3; 9 bases agree with TRBD2. CDR1 is SGHTA, CDR2 FQGNSA, per germline. The CDR3 extends over 15 amino acids. J was trimmed by 2 bases and V by 1 base; bases with no gene match: 1. The CDR3 region is CASSLGGRATDTQYF. Incomplete CDR3 DNA: TGTGCCAGCAGCTTAGGCGGGAGGGCCACAGATACG.

A word on this clone: The missing CDR3 end, 3 residues past where the read stops, is filled in from the germline J gene. The genes are TRBV7-9 and TRBJ1-4; D is possibly TRBD1 (6 bases). CDR3 length: 14 residues. V was clipped by 5 bases and J by 7 bases, with 14 bases between them. CDR1 and CDR2 (germline): SEHNR, FQNEAQ (reference sequence). The CDR3 bases that were read are TGTGCCAGCAGCCCCAGGGGATCCAGTGAAAAA. Encoded protein: CASSPRGSSEK. The entire CDR3 protein is CASSPRGSSEKLFF.

Remarks on this clone: The CDR3 goes on 3 residues after the read ends, and that part is filled in from the germline J gene. The chain joins TRBV6-2 or TRBV6-3 to TRBJ2-1, with 9 bases lining up with TRBD1. CDR3 length equals 15 residues. The junction had 11 bases not matched to a gene; V was cut back by 5 bases and J by 9 bases. CDR1 MNHEY and CDR2 SVGEGT come from the germline V gene. The CDR3 region is CASSDGQGWGGEQFF. CDR3 DNA, as far as it was read: TGTGCCAGCAGTGACGGACAGGGGTGGGGTGGTGAG.

A note on this clone: The read stops 3 residues short of the end of the CDR3; the missing end is completed from the germline J gene. V and J are TRBV29-1 and TRBJ2-7; 10 nucleotides agree with TRBD1. The CDR3 sequence is 15 residues long. Germline assignment: CDR1 SQVTM and CDR2 ANQGSEA. J was trimmed by 3 bases and V by 3 bases; bases with no gene match: 8. CDR3 DNA (partial): TGCAGCGTTGATGGAGAAGGACAGGGGGACTACGAG. Protein product: CSVDGEGQGDYE. The full CDR3 protein reads CSVDGEGQGDYEQYF.

In the case of this clone: The read comes to an end 3 residues before the CDR3 does, leaving the germline J gene to fill in the end. This chain connects TRBV7-8 to TRBJ1-5; tentative D call: TRBD1 (5 bases). The germline gives CDR1 SGHVS, CDR2 FQNEAQ. Trimming removed 1 base at V and 1 base at J, with 8 bases between. The CDR3 loop spans 15 amino acids. The CDR3 region is CASSLGQISNQPQHF. CDR3 DNA (partial): TGTGCCAGCAGCTTAGGACAGATCAGCAATCAGCCC.

As regards this clone: With the read ending 3 residues before the CDR3 end, the germline J gene is used to fill in that end. J is TRBJ2-5 and V is TRBV6-2 or TRBV6-3, with 10 bases matching TRBD2. This CDR3 region has 17 residues. The J segment lost 1 base and the V segment lost 4 bases, leaving 9 bases of the junction unmatched. Looked up from germline, CDR1 is MNHEY and CDR2 is SVGEGT. CDR3 DNA (partial): TGTGCCAGCAGTTCAGGGTTACTAGCGGGGTTCCAAGAGACC. This encodes CASSSGLLAGFQET. The CDR3, in full, reads CASSSGLLAGFQETQYF.

About this clone itself: The CDR3 is cut off 3 residues early in the read; its end comes from the germline J gene. The rearrangement links TRBV19 to TRBJ2-4, with TRBD1 matching over 10 bases. V trimming: 6 bases; J trimming: 7 bases; junction bases outside the gene matches: 12. The CDR3 is 16 residues long. Germline-derived CDR1 and CDR2 are LNHDA and SQIVND (reference sequence). The CDR3 DNA, read in part, is TGTGCCAGTAGCTCTGGGACAGGGGTATTTTGGAACATT. Translated: CASSSGTGVFWNI. The complete CDR3 protein is CASSSGTGVFWNIQYF.

As regards this clone: The read terminates 3 residues ahead of where the CDR3 ends, so the germline J gene completes it. The rearrangement links TRBV7-6 to TRBJ2-2, with D unresolved. Germline CDR1 and CDR2: SGHVS and FNYEAQ. The V and J ends lost 4 bases and 6 bases respectively, with 6 bases between them. This CDR3 is 12 amino acids long. The CDR3 spells CASSSKAGELFF. The CDR3 bases that were read are TGTGCCAGCAGCTCGAAGGCCGGGGAG.

Of note for this clone: The CDR3 end falls 3 residues outside the read, so it is completed with the germline J gene. This rearrangement joins TRBV20-1 to TRBJ2-1, with 9 bases that match TRBD1. The germline V gene has CDR1 DFQATT and CDR2 SNEGSKA (reference sequence). Unmatched junction bases numbered 13, after V lost 4 bases and J lost 9 bases. The CDR3 totals 15 residues. The CDR3 here is CSAIRPGQGLFEQFF. CDR3 bases read: TGCAGTGCTATTCGACCGGGACAGGGACTTTTTGAG.

A note on this clone: The DNA ends 3 residues before the CDR3 does, and the rest of the CDR3 is filled in from the germline J gene. This chain joins TRBV5-4 and TRBJ1-2; 7 bases fit TRBD1. V dropped 2 bases and J dropped 3; count of bases not matched to a gene: 10. This CDR3 comprises 16 residues. CDR1 is SGHNT, CDR2 YYREEE, per germline (reference sequence). CDR3 DNA (partial): TGTGCCAGCAGCTTACCGAGGACAGGAGACCACTATGGC. Protein: CASSLPRTGDHYG. The CDR3 in full is CASSLPRTGDHYGYTF.

As regards this clone: With the read ending 3 residues before the CDR3 end, the germline J gene is used to fill in that end. This sequence joins TRBV5-4 and TRBJ1-1; 8 positions match TRBD1. V was pared by 0 bases and J by 4 bases, with 8 bases of the junction left unmatched. Germline CDR1 and CDR2: SGHNT and YYREEE (reference sequence). There are 16 residues in the CDR3. The CDR3 DNA, read in part, is TGTGCCAGCAGCTTGGACTGGGACAGGACCATCACTGAA. Amino acids: CASSLDWDRTITE. The whole CDR3 protein is CASSLDWDRTITEAFF.